Shown below are 18 T cell receptor beta chains from a single sample sequenced in a study of T cell responses to AZD1222 COVID-19 vaccine. Libraries were prepared by immunoSEQ multiplex PCR; TCRdb keeps only in-frame clonotypes and omits some of them. The sample consists of under 200,000 clones, roughly 89% of them appearing once. Sample: peripheral blood, taken on day 0 of AZD1222 vaccination. The origin of the receptors is an adult in good health.

The table lists this clone with a few counts. The same CDR3 also results from other DNA sequences found in this sample. The rearrangement links TRBV27 to TRBJ1-5; a possible D gene is TRBD1 (6 bases). This CDR3 spans 14 amino acids. Germline CDR1 reads MNHEY; CDR2 reads SMNVEV (reference sequence). The V end was cut by 6 bases, the J end by 4 bases, with 13 bases between. The DNA of the CDR3 is TGTGCCAGCAGACCGGACAGTCCTAATCAGCCCCAGCATTTT. Its protein product is CASRPDSPNQPQHF.

This chain uses TRBV30 with TRBJ1-6; a possible D gene is TRBD1 (6 bases). Deletions cut 0 bases from V and 5 bases from J, with 11 bases between. The length of the CDR3 is 15 residues. Germline assignment: CDR1 GTSNPN and CDR2 SVGIG (reference sequence). The CDR3 loop reads CAWSVRDIDNSPLHF. Written as DNA, the CDR3 is TGTGCCTGGAGTGTACGGGACATCGATAATTCACCCCTCCACTTT. The full variable domain, rest sourced from reference TRBV30 and TRBJ1-6, is SQTIHQWPATLVQPVGSPLSLECTVEGTSNPNLYWYRQAAGRGLQLLFYSVGIGQISSEVPQNLSASRPQDRQFILSSKKLLLSDSGFYLCAWSVRDIDNSPLHFGNGTRLTVT.

The CDR3 nucleotides are TGTGCCAGCAGCCAGAAATATAATCCTTATGGCTACACCTTC. Residues: CASSQKYNPYGYTF. This chain links TRBV7-9 with TRBJ1-2, with D uncertain. Trimming cost V 5 bases and J 5 bases, with 15 bases left between them. CDR3 length: 14 residues. From germline, CDR1 is SEHNR and CDR2 FQNEAQ (reference sequence).

The J gene is TRBJ2-1, the V gene TRBV2; TRBD2 might be the D (5 bases). Germline CDR1 reads SNHLY; CDR2 reads FYNNEI. The CDR3 totals 14 residues. V was shortened by 6 bases and J by 3 bases, with 12 bases between the two germline ends. CDR3 nucleotide sequence: TGTGCCAGCAGGAGGGCAGGAATCTACAATGAGCAGTTCTTC. This encodes CASRRAGIYNEQFF.

The chain has TRBV2 and TRBJ2-1; no definite D call. The germline V gene has CDR1 SNHLY and CDR2 FYNNEI. This CDR3 is 11 amino acids long. The V and J ends lost 6 bases and 7 bases respectively, with 7 bases between them. CDR3: CASSAGNEQFF. The DNA of the CDR3 is TGTGCCAGCAGCGCTGGGAATGAGCAGTTCTTC.

The chain links TRBV5-1 to TRBJ2-7, with D hard to call. Trimming removed 7 bases from V and 3 bases from J, with 14 bases in between. CDR1 is SGHRS and CDR2 is YFSETQ in the germline V gene. This CDR3 contains 13 residues. The CDR3: CASGKQPNYEQYF. CDR3 sequence (DNA): TGCGCCAGCGGGAAACAGCCCAACTACGAGCAGTACTTC.

This chain connects TRBV18 to TRBJ1-5; TRBD1 matches 7 bases. CDR1 and CDR2 from the germline V gene are KGHSH and LQKENI. J was trimmed by 3 bases and V by 4 bases; bases with no gene match: 6. The CDR3 spans 15 residues. The CDR3 DNA reads as TGTGCCAGCTCACTAGGCGGGACAGCCAATCAGCCCCAGCATTTT. This gives the protein CASSLGGTANQPQHF.

Concerning this clone: Sequence at one end of the junction differs from germline and may be a read error. J is TRBJ1-1 and V is TRBV18; D call uncertain. In germline, CDR1 is KGHSH, CDR2 LQKENI. The CDR3 is made up of 14 amino acids. The CDR3, as DNA: TGTGCCAGCTCACCGGTTGGGTTGAAAACTGAAGCTTTCTTT. It is translated as CASSPVGLKTEAFF.

The chain links TRBV2 to TRBJ1-2, with D perhaps matching TRBD1 (5 bases). Trimming shortened V by 3 bases and J by 8 bases, and 19 bases separated the two germline ends. In germline, CDR1 is SNHLY, CDR2 FYNNEI. The length of the CDR3 is 15 residues. The CDR3 is CASSEMGRRPGGYTF. The CDR3 DNA reads TGTGCCAGCAGTGAGATGGGACGGAGGCCGGGGGGCTACACCTTC. Drawing the rest from reference TRBV2 and TRBJ1-2, the complete variable domain is EPEVTQTPSHQVTQMGQEVILRCVPISNHLYFYWYRQILGQKVEFLVSFYNNEISEKSEIFDDQFSVERPDGSNFTLKIRSTKLEDSAMYFCASSEMGRRPGGYTFGSGTRLTVV.

V and J are TRBV14 and TRBJ1-1, with D unresolved. Germline CDR1 SGHDN, CDR2 FVKESK. This CDR3 is 19 amino acids long. V was trimmed by 1 base and J by 3 bases, leaving 24 bases between them. The CDR3 nucleotides read TGTGCCAGCAGCCAAGGTGGCTTCCACTCATGGGTTTTGGACACTGAAGCTTTCTTT. Its translation: CASSQGGFHSWVLDTEAFF.

The J gene is TRBJ2-5, the V gene TRBV7-9, with D possibly matching TRBD1 (6 bases). The CDR3 spans 15 residues. Germline values: CDR1 SEHNR, CDR2 FQNEAQ (reference sequence). Trimming removed 3 bases from V and 5 bases from J, with 16 bases in between. The CDR3, as DNA: TGTGCCAGCAGCTTTCTCACCCTGACAGGTGAGACCCAGTACTTC. It yields the protein CASSFLTLTGETQYF.

V is TRBV6-1 and J is TRBJ1-4; maybe TRBD1 (5 bases). Trimming pared 3 bases from V and 5 bases from J, leaving 10 bases between. Germline V gives CDR1 MNHNS, CDR2 SASEGT. CDR3 length: 14 residues. CDR3: CASSDRDVNEKLFF. The CDR3 nucleotides read TGTGCCAGCAGTGACCGGGACGTAAATGAAAAACTGTTTTTT.

CDR3 DNA: TGTGCCAGCAGCCTAGGACAGGGGGGAATTCAGGAAAAACTGTTTTTT. Protein: CASSLGQGGIQEKLFF. The chain recombines TRBV4-2 with TRBJ1-4; 10 nucleotides match TRBD1. With V trimmed by 4 bases and J by 8 bases, 10 bases remained unmatched. The length of the CDR3 is 16 residues. Germline loops: CDR1 LGHNA, CDR2 YNFKEQ.

The chain recombines TRBV5-4 with TRBJ1-1, with unresolved D. Trimming took 2 bases from V and 1 from J, leaving 12 bases between them. This CDR3 contains 15 residues. Germline V gene sequence: CDR1 SGHNT, CDR2 YYREEE (reference sequence). The DNA for the CDR3 is TGTGCCAGCAGCTTCCCGGGAGCCGAGAACACTGAAGCTTTCTTT. It is translated as CASSFPGAENTEAFF.

This clone was seen a single time. The rearrangement links TRBV12-3 or TRBV12-4 to TRBJ1-1; D is ambiguous. V was clipped by 5 bases and J by 2 bases, with 6 bases between them. The CDR3 runs 12 residues. The CDR3 spells CASSGLNTEAFF. The CDR3 nucleotides are TGTGCCAGCAGTGGGCTCAACACTGAAGCTTTCTTT.

The V gene is TRBV19, the J gene TRBJ1-4; 7 bases agree with TRBD1. The CDR3 runs to 16 residues. Germline CDR1 and CDR2: LNHDA and SQIVND (reference sequence). The V gene end was trimmed by 5 bases and the J gene end by 15 bases; junction bases not matched to a gene: 21. The CDR3 DNA reads TGTGCCAGTAGTCACCTCTCGCCGGGACAGCGGGATAAGGTGTTTTTT. It is translated as CASSHLSPGQRDKVFF.

This chain connects TRBV30 to TRBJ2-7, with 9 bases aligning to TRBD2. V shed 3 bases, J shed 9 bases, and the junction held 9 bases outside the gene matches. The CDR3 has 13 amino acids. Germline CDR1 and CDR2: GTSNPN and SVGIG (reference sequence). CDR3 amino acids: CAWRAGGWGGQYF. The DNA for the CDR3 is TGTGCCTGGAGGGCGGGGGGGTGGGGGGGGCAGTACTTC.

This clone was observed a single time. The CDR3 DNA reads TGCAGCGTTAGGGGGAGAGGATACAATGAGCAGTTCTTC. As protein: CSVRGRGYNEQFF. The chain is built from TRBV29-1 and TRBJ2-1, with a tentative D call TRBD1 (6 bases). CDR1 SQVTM and CDR2 ANQGSEA come from the germline V gene. The germline V and J ends were trimmed by 5 bases and 4 bases, with 12 bases remaining between them. The CDR3 contains 13 residues.